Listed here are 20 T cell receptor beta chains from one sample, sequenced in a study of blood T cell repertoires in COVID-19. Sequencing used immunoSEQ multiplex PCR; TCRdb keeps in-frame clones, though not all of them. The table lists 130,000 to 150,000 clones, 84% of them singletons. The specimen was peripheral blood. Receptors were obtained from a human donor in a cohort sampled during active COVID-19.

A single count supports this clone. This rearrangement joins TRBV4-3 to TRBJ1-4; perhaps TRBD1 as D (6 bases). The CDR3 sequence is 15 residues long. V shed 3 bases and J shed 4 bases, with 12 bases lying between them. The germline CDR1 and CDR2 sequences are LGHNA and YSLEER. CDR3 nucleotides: TGCGCCAGCAGCCAGGGGGCTTTAAATAATGAAAAACTGTTTTTT. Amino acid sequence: CASSQGALNNEKLFF.

The CDR3: CASTPLAGGSLSNQPQHF. CDR3 in DNA: TGTGCCAGCACCCCGCTCGCGGGAGGCTCACTAAGCAATCAGCCCCAGCATTTT. The rearrangement links TRBV6-2 or TRBV6-3 to TRBJ1-5; no clear D gene. Deletions cut 7 bases from V and 1 base from J, with 23 bases between. CDR1 and CDR2 (germline): MNHEY, SVGEGT. This CDR3 is 18 amino acids long.

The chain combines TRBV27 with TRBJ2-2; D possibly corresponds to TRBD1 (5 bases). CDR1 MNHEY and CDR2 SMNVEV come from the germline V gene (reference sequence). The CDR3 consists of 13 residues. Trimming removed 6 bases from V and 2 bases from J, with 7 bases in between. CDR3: CASRDTNTGELFF. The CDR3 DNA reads TGTGCCAGCAGGGACACCAACACCGGGGAGCTGTTTTTT.

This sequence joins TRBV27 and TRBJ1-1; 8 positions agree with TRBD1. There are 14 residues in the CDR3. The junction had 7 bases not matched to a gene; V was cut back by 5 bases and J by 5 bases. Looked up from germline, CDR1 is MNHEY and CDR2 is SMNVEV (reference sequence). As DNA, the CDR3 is TGTGCCAGCAGTCCCTGGGACAGGCCTACTGAAGCTTTCTTT. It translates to CASSPWDRPTEAFF.

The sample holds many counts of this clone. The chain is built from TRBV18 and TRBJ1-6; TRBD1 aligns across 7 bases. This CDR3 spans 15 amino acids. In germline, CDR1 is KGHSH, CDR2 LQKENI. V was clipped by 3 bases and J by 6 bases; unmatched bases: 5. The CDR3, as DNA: TGTGCCAGCTCACCCACCGGGACAGCTAATTCACCCCTCCACTTT. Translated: CASSPTGTANSPLHF.

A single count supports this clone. The CDR3 spells CASSLVLPGEQFF. CDR3 DNA sequence: TGTGCCAGCAGCTTAGTTTTACCGGGGGAGCAGTTCTTC. This chain links TRBV7-3 with TRBJ2-1, with a possible D match to TRBD2 (5 bases). The CDR3 has 13 amino acids. V gave up 2 bases and J gave up 10 bases, with 12 bases separating them. From germline, CDR1 is SGHTA and CDR2 FQGTGA.

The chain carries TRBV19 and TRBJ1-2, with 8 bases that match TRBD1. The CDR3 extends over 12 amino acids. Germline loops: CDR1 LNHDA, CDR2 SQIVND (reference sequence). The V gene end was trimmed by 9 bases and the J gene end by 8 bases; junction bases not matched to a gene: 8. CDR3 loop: CASNGQGGGYTF. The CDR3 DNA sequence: TGTGCCAGCAACGGACAGGGAGGAGGCTACACCTTC.

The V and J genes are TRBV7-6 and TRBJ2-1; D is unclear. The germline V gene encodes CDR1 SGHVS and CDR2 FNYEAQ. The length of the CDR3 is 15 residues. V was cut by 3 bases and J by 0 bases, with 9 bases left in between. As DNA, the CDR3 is TGTGCCAGCAGCTTCAACCCGAGCTCCTACAATGAGCAGTTCTTC. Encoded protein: CASSFNPSSYNEQFF.

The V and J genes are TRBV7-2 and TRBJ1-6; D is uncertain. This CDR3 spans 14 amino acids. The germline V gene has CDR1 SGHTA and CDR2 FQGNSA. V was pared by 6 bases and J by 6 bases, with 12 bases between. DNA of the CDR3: TGTGCCAGCAGGGCGGGAGCCGGTAATTCACCCCTCCACTTT. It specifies CASRAGAGNSPLHF.

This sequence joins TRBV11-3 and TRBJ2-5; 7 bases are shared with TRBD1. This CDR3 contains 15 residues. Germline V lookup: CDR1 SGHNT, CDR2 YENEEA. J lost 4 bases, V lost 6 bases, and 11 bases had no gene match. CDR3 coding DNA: TGTGCCAGCAGTTCGAACAGGGGTACACTAGAGACCCAGTACTTC. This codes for CASSSNRGTLETQYF.

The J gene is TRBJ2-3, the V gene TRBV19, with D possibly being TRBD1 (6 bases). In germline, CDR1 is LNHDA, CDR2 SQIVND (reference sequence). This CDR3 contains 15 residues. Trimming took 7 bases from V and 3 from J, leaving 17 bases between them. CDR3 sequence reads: CASTGRSGVTDTQYF. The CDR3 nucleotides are TGTGCCAGTACAGGACGTTCAGGGGTAACAGATACGCAGTATTTT.

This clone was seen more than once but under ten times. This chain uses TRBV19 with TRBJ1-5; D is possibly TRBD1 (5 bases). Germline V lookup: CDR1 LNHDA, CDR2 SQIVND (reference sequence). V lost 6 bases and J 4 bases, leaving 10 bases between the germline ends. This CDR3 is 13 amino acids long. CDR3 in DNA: TGTGCCAGTAGCCCGACAGTGAATCAGCCCCAGCATTTT. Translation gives CASSPTVNQPQHF.

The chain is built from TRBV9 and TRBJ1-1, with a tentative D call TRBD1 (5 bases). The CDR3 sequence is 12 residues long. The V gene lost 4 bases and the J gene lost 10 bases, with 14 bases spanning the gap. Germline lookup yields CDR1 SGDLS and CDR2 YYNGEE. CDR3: CASSPGGGGAFF. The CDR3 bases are TGTGCCAGCAGCCCCGGTGGGGGGGGAGCTTTCTTT.

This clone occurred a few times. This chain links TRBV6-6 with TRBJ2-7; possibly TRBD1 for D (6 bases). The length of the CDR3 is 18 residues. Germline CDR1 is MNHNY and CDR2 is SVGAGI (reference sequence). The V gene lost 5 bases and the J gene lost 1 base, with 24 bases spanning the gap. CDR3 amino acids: CASSRNRVNWVRSYEQYF. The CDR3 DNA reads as TGTGCCAGCAGTCGAAACAGGGTTAATTGGGTTAGGTCCTACGAGCAGTACTTC.

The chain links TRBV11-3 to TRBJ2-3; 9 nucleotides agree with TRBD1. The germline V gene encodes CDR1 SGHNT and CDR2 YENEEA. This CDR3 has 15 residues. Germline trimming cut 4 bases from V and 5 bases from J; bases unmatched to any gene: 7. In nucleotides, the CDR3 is TGTGCCAGCAGCTGGCAGACAGGGGGACAAGATACGCAGTATTTT. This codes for CASSWQTGGQDTQYF.

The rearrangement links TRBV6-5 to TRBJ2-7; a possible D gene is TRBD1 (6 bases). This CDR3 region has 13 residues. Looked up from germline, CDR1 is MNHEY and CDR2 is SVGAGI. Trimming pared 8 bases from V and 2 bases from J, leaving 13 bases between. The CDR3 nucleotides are TGTGCCAGCCTAGCTAGGACAGCCTACGAGCAGTACTTC. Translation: CASLARTAYEQYF.

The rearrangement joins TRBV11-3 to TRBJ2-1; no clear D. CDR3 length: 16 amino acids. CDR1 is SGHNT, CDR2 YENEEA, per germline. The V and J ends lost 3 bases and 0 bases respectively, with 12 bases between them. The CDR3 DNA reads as TGTGCCAGCAGCTTGAGTCGCGCTAGCTCCTACAATGAGCAGTTCTTC. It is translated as CASSLSRASSYNEQFF. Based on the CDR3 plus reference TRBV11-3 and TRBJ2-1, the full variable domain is EAGVVQSPRYKIIEKKQPVAFWCNPISGHNTLYWYLQNLGQGPELLIRYENEEAVDDSQLPKDRFSAERLKGVDSTLKIQPAELGDSAVYLCASSLSRASSYNEQFFGPGTRLTVL.

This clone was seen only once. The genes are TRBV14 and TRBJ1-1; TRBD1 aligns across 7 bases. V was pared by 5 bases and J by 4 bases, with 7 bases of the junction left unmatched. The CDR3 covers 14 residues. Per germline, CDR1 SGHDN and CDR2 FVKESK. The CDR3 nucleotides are TGTGCCAGCAGCTACAGCAGGGGGAGCACTGAAGCTTTCTTT. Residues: CASSYSRGSTEAFF. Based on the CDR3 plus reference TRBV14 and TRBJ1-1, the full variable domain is EAGVTQFPSHSVIEKGQTVTLRCDPISGHDNLYWYRRVMGKEIKFLLHFVKESKQDESGMPNNRFLAERTGGTYSTLKVQPAELEDSGVYFCASSYSRGSTEAFFGQGTRLTVV.

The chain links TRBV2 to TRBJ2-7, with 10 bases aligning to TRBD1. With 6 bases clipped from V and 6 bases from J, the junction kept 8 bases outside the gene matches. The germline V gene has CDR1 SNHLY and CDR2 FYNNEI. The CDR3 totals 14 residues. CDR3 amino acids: CASSPRTGGSEQYF. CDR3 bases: TGTGCCAGCAGCCCCAGGACAGGGGGGTCCGAGCAGTACTTC. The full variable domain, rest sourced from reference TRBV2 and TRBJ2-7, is EPEVTQTPSHQVTQMGQEVILRCVPISNHLYFYWYRQILGQKVEFLVSFYNNEISEKSEIFDDQFSVERPDGSNFTLKIRSTKLEDSAMYFCASSPRTGGSEQYFGPGTRLTVT.

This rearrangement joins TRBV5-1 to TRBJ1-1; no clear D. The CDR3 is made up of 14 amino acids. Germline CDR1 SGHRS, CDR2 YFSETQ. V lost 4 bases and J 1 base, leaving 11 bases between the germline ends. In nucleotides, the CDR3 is TGCGCCAGCAGCCGGAGGGATAAGAACACTGAAGCTTTCTTT. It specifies CASSRRDKNTEAFF.